A selection of T cell receptor beta chains follows, all from one sample in a study of T cell responses to AZD1222 COVID-19 vaccine. TCRdb's table, derived via immunoSEQ multiplex PCR, lists solely in-frame clones and lacks some. The sample has about 140,000 clones, more than 85% seen once. The sample here was peripheral blood, taken on day 0 of AZD1222 vaccination. These receptors were taken from an adult in good health. Both conserved end residues are part of each CDR3. Fields, in order: V gene, clone size, J gene, D gene, CDR3 protein, CDR3 DNA. D genes are given only for firm matches. The size field is filled for only some rows; it gives once, few, many or a size class.

TRBV12-3/TRBV12-4	NA	TRBJ1-1	NA	CASSLGQPEAFF	TGTGCCAGCAGTTTGGGGCAGCCTGAAGCTTTCTTT
TRBV4-1	NA	TRBJ1-5	TRBD1	CASSQAGQGLQPQHF	TGCGCCAGCAGCCAAGCGGGACAGGGTCTTCAGCCCCAGCATTTT
TRBV4-3	NA	TRBJ1-2	TRBD1	CASSPSGQGNYGYTF	TGCGCCAGCAGCCCCTCGGGACAGGGGAACTATGGCTACACCTTC
TRBV5-1	NA	TRBJ2-5	NA	CASSLAGKETQYF	TGCGCCAGCAGCTTGGCCGGGAAAGAGACCCAGTACTTC
TRBV7-9	NA	TRBJ2-2	NA	CASSLPWGGYTGELFF	TGTGCCAGCAGCTTACCTTGGGGAGGTTACACCGGGGAGCTGTTTTTT
TRBV28	NA	TRBJ2-2	TRBD2	CASSLPLAGVGTGELFF	TGTGCCAGCAGTTTACCTCTAGCGGGAGTAGGCACCGGGGAGCTGTTTTTT
TRBV28	NA	TRBJ1-1	NA	CASRPRSPWAFF	TGTGCCAGCAGGCCACGGTCCCCCTGGGCTTTCTTT
TRBV15	NA	TRBJ1-1	TRBD1	CATRQGFVAFF	TGTGCCACCCGACAGGGCTTCGTTGCTTTCTTT
TRBV6-6	NA	TRBJ2-1	TRBD1	CASSYGTGGYNEQFF	TGTGCCAGCAGTTACGGGACAGGGGGATATAATGAGCAGTTCTTC
TRBV14	NA	TRBJ2-3	NA	CASSQAGVGDTQYF	TGTGCCAGCAGCCAAGCGGGGGTGGGAGATACGCAGTATTTT
TRBV3-1/TRBV3-2	once	TRBJ1-6	NA	CASSQEGRAHSPLHF	TGTGCCAGCAGCCAAGAGGGCAGGGCTCATTCACCCCTCCACTTT
TRBV7-9	NA	TRBJ2-7	NA	CAIRGGSYEQYF	TGTGCCATCCGAGGGGGTTCCTACGAGCAGTACTTC
TRBV4-3	NA	TRBJ2-1	NA	CASSHLRGGNEQFF	TGCGCCAGCAGTCACCTTAGGGGGGGCAATGAGCAGTTCTTC
TRBV10-3	NA	TRBJ2-3	TRBD1	CAISPGQGPDTQYF	TGTGCCATCAGTCCGGGACAGGGACCAGATACGCAGTATTTT
TRBV11-2	NA	TRBJ2-7	NA	CASSLDWSSYEQYF	TGTGCCAGCAGCTTAGATTGGAGCTCCTACGAGCAGTACTTC
TRBV28	NA	TRBJ2-5	NA	CASRDRQVQQETQYF	TGTGCCAGCAGGGACCGACAGGTCCAGCAAGAGACCCAGTACTTC
TRBV7-3	NA	TRBJ2-3	TRBD2	CASSFSGNTDTQYF	TGTGCCAGCAGCTTTAGCGGGAACACAGATACGCAGTATTTT
TRBV7-2	NA	TRBJ2-1	NA	CASSSTRSEQFF	TGTGCCAGCAGCTCGACTCGTTCTGAGCAGTTCTTC
TRBV28	NA	TRBJ1-1	TRBD1	CASSFLGTASNTEAFF	TGTGCCAGCAGTTTCTTGGGGACAGCTTCAAACACTGAAGCTTTCTTT
TRBV7-8	NA	TRBJ1-1	TRBD1	CASSSKFQTDRTEAFF	TGTGCCAGCAGCTCAAAATTCCAAACGGACAGGACGGAAGCTTTCTTT
TRBV7-6	few	TRBJ2-6	NA	CASSLPSGPHQDSGANVLTF	TGTGCCAGCAGCTTACCGTCCGGGCCCCACCAAGACTCTGGGGCCAACGTCCTGACTTTC
TRBV28	NA	TRBJ2-1	TRBD2	CASSLKLAGVLYNEQFF	TGTGCCAGCAGTTTAAAACTAGCGGGAGTCCTTTACAATGAGCAGTTCTTC
TRBV28	NA	TRBJ1-3	TRBD1	CASSLQGVITGNTIYF	TGTGCCAGCAGCTTACAGGGGGTTATAACTGGAAACACCATATATTTT